What follows is one TCR beta chain and its context. No antigen is known for it. The sample comes from a study of post-analysis software for immune sequencing data. Study background: Clinical courses comprised relapsing-remitting, secondary progressive and progressive-relapsing multiple sclerosis. General study findings and limits: F measure showed strong co-clustering of same-batch samples. Comparison with controls showed significantly lower normalized Chao1 diversity in multiple sclerosis patients. Four to six TRBV segments (TRBV5-6, TRBV5-1 and TRBV20-1 among them) occurred more frequently in patients than in controls.

Every TCR beta cDNA library bore unique molecular identifiers. From the PCR reads, TCRdb called clonotypes with MiXCR, one entry per CDR3 protein. The table records 250,000 to 300,000 distinct CDR3 sequences, 30% to 45% of them present only once. The CDR3 is 15 amino acids. The germline CDR1 and CDR2 sequences are DFQATT and SNEGSKA (reference sequence). Losses at the gene ends were 3 bases for V and 0 bases for J; bases not matched to a gene: 4. The sequenced sample consisted of blood. This chain uses TRBV20-1 with TRBJ2-2, with 7 positions matching TRBD1. This TCR came from a girl aged 10-17 years with multiple sclerosis. In DNA, the CDR3 is TGCAGTGCTAGGAATAGGGGGCCGAACACCGGGGAGCTGTTTTTT. Translating gives CSARNRGPNTGELFF.